The TCR beta chain described here comes from a study of PD-1 blockade in classical Hodgkin lymphoma. General study findings and limits: Reported baseline diversity: healthy donors highest, relapsed/refractory patients lowest.

The CDR3 consists of 15 residues. CDR1 LNHDA and CDR2 SQIVND come from the germline V gene (reference sequence). Trimming cost V 3 bases and J 3 bases; bases outside gene matches: 5. Measured with immunoSEQ multiplex PCR; TCRdb has only the in-frame clones, and not every one. The sample has around 13,000 clones, more than 60% seen once. Remarks on this clone: Its specificity is not known.

Each and every patient relapsed after autologous stem cell transplantation, and patients got differing brentuximab vedotin exposure. The authors enriched CD8+ T cells from thawed PBMCs via magnetic negative selection. This clonotype was sampled from a human donor with classical Hodgkin lymphoma. The sample in question was CD8+ T cells from blood, obtained at baseline. The rearrangement links TRBV19 to TRBJ2-7, with 10 bases that match TRBD1. The CDR3 sequence is CASSITTGGIYEQYF. The CDR3 DNA reads TGTGCCAGTAGTATCACGACAGGGGGCATCTACGAGCAGTACTTC.